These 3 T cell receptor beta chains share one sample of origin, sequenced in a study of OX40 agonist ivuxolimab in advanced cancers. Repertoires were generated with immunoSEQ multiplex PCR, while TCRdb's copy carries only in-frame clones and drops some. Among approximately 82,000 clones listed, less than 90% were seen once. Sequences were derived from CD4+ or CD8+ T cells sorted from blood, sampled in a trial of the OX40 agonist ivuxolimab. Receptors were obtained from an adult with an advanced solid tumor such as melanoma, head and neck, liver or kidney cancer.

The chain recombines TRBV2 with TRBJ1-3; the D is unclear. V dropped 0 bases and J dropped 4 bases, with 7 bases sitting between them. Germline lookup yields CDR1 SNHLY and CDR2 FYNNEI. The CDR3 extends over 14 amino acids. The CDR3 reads CASSEATAGNTIYF. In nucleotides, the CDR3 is TGTGCCAGCAGTGAAGCGACCGCGGGAAACACCATATATTTT.

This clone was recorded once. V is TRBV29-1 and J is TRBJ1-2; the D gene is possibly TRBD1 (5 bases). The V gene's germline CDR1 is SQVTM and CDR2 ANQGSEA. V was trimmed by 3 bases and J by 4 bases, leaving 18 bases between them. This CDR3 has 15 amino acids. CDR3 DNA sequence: TGCAGCGTTGAGGGGGGTGGGGAGAAGACCTATGGCTACACCTTC. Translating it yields CSVEGGGEKTYGYTF.

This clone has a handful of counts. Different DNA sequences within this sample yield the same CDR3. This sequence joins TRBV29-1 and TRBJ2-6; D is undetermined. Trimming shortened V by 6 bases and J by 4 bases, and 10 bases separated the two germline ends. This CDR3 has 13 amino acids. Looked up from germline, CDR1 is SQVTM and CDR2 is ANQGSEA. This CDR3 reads CSVDQGGANVLTF. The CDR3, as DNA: TGCAGCGTCGACCAAGGAGGGGCCAACGTCCTGACTTTC.